This T cell receptor (beta chain) was sequenced in a study of T cell responses to AZD1222 COVID-19 vaccine. About the study: It was second doses at about 4 or about 12 weeks that were pooled.

Germline V gene lookup returns CDR1 LGHNA and CDR2 YNFKEQ. This CDR3 has 16 amino acids. V was clipped by 3 bases and J by 4 bases, with 15 bases between them. Sequencing used immunoSEQ multiplex PCR; TCRdb keeps in-frame clones, though not all of them. In the table there are approximately 100,000 clones, roughly nine tenths of which are singletons. The rearrangement links TRBV4-2 to TRBJ1-4; D uncertain. This receptor was identified in an adult in good health. Sequenced material: peripheral blood, taken on day 0 of AZD1222 vaccination. The CDR3 DNA is TGTGCCAGCAGCCAGGAGGCGTTTCTAGGTAATGAAAAACTGTTTTTT. Amino acid sequence: CASSQEAFLGNEKLFF.